The source of this TCR beta chain is a study of early T cells in non-severe SARS-CoV-2 infection. Study-wide points: Using VDJdb, the matching emphasized anti-spike CD8 responses while missing private and CD4 specificities.

V was clipped by 0 bases and J by 2 bases, with 7 bases between them. CDR1 KGHSH and CDR2 LQKENI come from the germline V gene. CDR3 length equals 14 residues. Individual cDNA molecules carried attached unique molecular identifiers. TCRdb re-called the 5' RACE reads through MiXCR, storing one row per CDR3 protein. The sample records 25,000 to 30,000 distinct CDR3 sequences, about 5% being singletons. This clonotype was picked up many times. Antigen specificity is unknown. Sequenced material: whole blood. This chain joins TRBV18 and TRBJ2-5, with D possibly TRBD2 on 5 matching bases. This TCR came from an adult who was a healthcare worker with PCR-confirmed SARS-CoV-2 infection or an uninfected control (not recorded which). The CDR3 is CASSPPGAQETQYF. Written as DNA, the CDR3 is TGTGCCAGCTCACCACCGGGAGCACAAGAGACCCAGTACTTC.